Included here is one T cell receptor beta chain sequence, with context. What it binds is not known. Data came from immunoSEQ multiplex PCR; TCRdb stores just in-frame clones and leaves some out. The sample includes over a million clones, 95% to 97% of them seen just once. This record belongs to a study of shared clonotypes between healthy human individuals. CDR3 length: 16 amino acids. Germline V gene lookup returns CDR1 SGDLS and CDR2 YYNGEE. Trimming left V 0 bases short and J 4 bases short, with 14 bases between. Overall study results and limits: Non-shared clonotypes were found to have lower generation probabilities than the clonotypes that were shared by all four of the sorted-subset donors.

The clonotype comes from a man aged 30 to 45 in good health. Sequencing was carried out using naive CD4+ T cells sorted from blood. Regarding subset: CD45RA+ positively selected. The chain couples TRBV9 to TRBJ2-1, with D tentatively TRBD1 (6 bases). CDR3 sequence reads: CASSVGKKGHYNEQFF. CDR3 in DNA: TGTGCCAGCAGCGTAGGTAAGAAGGGACATTACAATGAGCAGTTCTTC.